This entry lists 15 T cell receptor beta chains sequenced from one sample in a study of T cells in Graves' hyperthyroidism and ophthalmopathy. RNA transcripts served as the template for amplifying TCR beta CDR3 regions. The HTBI primer set was used in a first-round RT-PCR of the TCR CDR3. MiXCR was run by TCRdb on the multiplex PCR reads, yielding one entry per CDR3 protein. This table has approximately 490,000 distinct CDR3 sequences, 22% appearing once. The material sequenced was blood. The receptors here all came from a woman between 65 and 79 years old with Graves' ophthalmopathy.

In its sample, this clonotype was seen many times. This chain links TRBV30 with TRBJ2-1; the D is unclear. Germline CDR1 and CDR2: GTSNPN and SVGIG (reference sequence). This CDR3 has 13 residues. V gave up 6 bases and J gave up 6 bases, with 15 bases separating them. CDR3 DNA: TGTGCCTGTCCTCGAGTAGTCGGCAATGAGCAGTTCTTC. It yields the protein CACPRVVGNEQFF.

This clonotype was counted between two and nine times. The V call is TRBV20-1, the J call TRBJ2-3, with D possibly matching TRBD2 (5 bases). V dropped 5 bases and J dropped 0 bases, with 9 bases sitting between them. The CDR3 covers 13 residues. Germline-derived CDR1 and CDR2 are DFQATT and SNEGSKA (reference sequence). CDR3 loop: CSAGLPSTDTQYF. Written as DNA, the CDR3 is TGCAGTGCTGGACTGCCTAGCACAGATACGCAGTATTTT.

This clonotype was seen a few times. V usage is TRBV3-1 and J usage is TRBJ1-2; weak D call: TRBD1 (5 bases). V was shortened by 3 bases and J by 4 bases, with 12 bases between the two germline ends. The CDR3 length is 14 residues. Per germline, CDR1 LGHDT and CDR2 YNNKEL (reference sequence). CDR3 amino acids: CASSHTDTGYGYTF. CDR3 nucleotide sequence: TGTGCCAGCAGCCACACGGACACGGGCTATGGCTACACCTTC.

This clonotype has only a few counts. This chain uses TRBV5-1 with TRBJ2-3; no clear D. Per germline, CDR1 SGHRS and CDR2 YFSETQ. This CDR3 spans 16 amino acids. Trimming took 0 bases from V and 1 from J, leaving 12 bases between them. The CDR3 sequence: CASSLDSDEGTDTQYF. The CDR3 region has the DNA TGCGCCAGCAGCTTGGATTCTGATGAGGGCACAGATACGCAGTATTTT. The full variable domain, rest sourced from reference TRBV5-1 and TRBJ2-3, is KAGVTQTPRYLIKTRGQQVTLSCSPISGHRSVSWYQQTPGQGLQFLFEYFSETQRNKGNFPGRFSGRQFSNSRSEMNVSTLELGDSALYLCASSLDSDEGTDTQYFGPGTRLTVL.

This rearrangement joins TRBV7-2 to TRBJ2-1; D may correspond to TRBD1 or TRBD2 (5 bases each). V was shortened by 1 base and J by 4 bases, with 14 bases between the two germline ends. Germline values: CDR1 SGHTA, CDR2 FQGNSA. The CDR3 loop spans 16 amino acids. The CDR3, as DNA: TGTGCCAGCAGCTTAGTCTCGGGGCCCAAGTACAATGAGCAGTTCTTC. Encoded protein: CASSLVSGPKYNEQFF. Together with reference TRBV7-2 and TRBJ2-1, the CDR3 gives the full variable domain: GAGVSQSPSNKVTEKGKDVELRCDPISGHTALYWYRQSLGQGLEFLIYFQGNSAPDKSGLPSDRFSAERTGGSVSTLTIQRTQQEDSAVYLCASSLVSGPKYNEQFFGPGTRLTVL.

V and J are TRBV3-1 and TRBJ2-3; D remains unclear. The CDR3 spans 16 residues. Deletions cut 4 bases from V and 0 bases from J, with 14 bases between. The V gene's germline CDR1 is LGHDT and CDR2 YNNKEL (reference sequence). The CDR3 nucleotides are TGTGCCAGCAGCCTCCGAGGTCAGGATAGCACAGATACGCAGTATTTT. This sequence encodes CASSLRGQDSTDTQYF.

The chain carries TRBV30 and TRBJ2-2; no firm D call. Germline V lookup: CDR1 GTSNPN, CDR2 SVGIG (reference sequence). V dropped 0 bases and J dropped 2 bases, with 7 bases sitting between them. There are 14 residues in the CDR3. CDR3 residues: CAWSVLSNTGELFF. DNA for the CDR3: TGTGCCTGGAGTGTACTATCCAACACCGGGGAGCTGTTTTTT. Combining the CDR3 with reference TRBV30 and TRBJ2-2 gives the whole variable domain SQTIHQWPATLVQPVGSPLSLECTVEGTSNPNLYWYRQAAGRGLQLLFYSVGIGQISSEVPQNLSASRPQDRQFILSSKKLLLSDSGFYLCAWSVLSNTGELFFGEGSRLTVL.

This clonotype was observed a few times. The chain uses TRBV27 and TRBJ1-1, with D hard to call. Germline V gives CDR1 MNHEY, CDR2 SMNVEV (reference sequence). The CDR3 spans 14 residues. V was trimmed by 8 bases and J by 2 bases, leaving 15 bases between them. This CDR3 reads CASSWRKTNTEAFF. CDR3 coding DNA: TGTGCCAGCTCCTGGAGGAAAACTAACACTGAAGCTTTCTTT.

The rearrangement joins TRBV7-9 to TRBJ1-1, with unresolved D. The CDR3 extends over 10 amino acids. Trimming took 1 base from V and 12 from J, leaving 6 bases between them. The germline gives CDR1 SEHNR, CDR2 FQNEAQ (reference sequence). CDR3 bases: TGTGCCAGCAGCTTAGAAACGTCTTTCTTT. Its protein is CASSLETSFF.

The gene calls are TRBV30 and TRBJ1-4, with D uncertain. Per germline, CDR1 GTSNPN and CDR2 SVGIG (reference sequence). The CDR3 extends over 13 amino acids. Trimming cost V 1 base and J 8 bases, with 11 bases left between them. The CDR3 DNA reads as TGTGCCTGGAGTGAAAATTATCGGGAAAAACTGTTTTTT. It encodes CAWSENYREKLFF. Looking up the rest from reference TRBV30 and TRBJ1-4 gives the full variable domain: SQTIHQWPATLVQPVGSPLSLECTVEGTSNPNLYWYRQAAGRGLQLLFYSVGIGQISSEVPQNLSASRPQDRQFILSSKKLLLSDSGFYLCAWSENYREKLFFGSGTQLSVL.

This clonotype occurred a few times. The chain combines TRBV7-2 with TRBJ2-1; TRBD2 aligns across 9 bases. Trimming removed 7 bases from V and 4 bases from J; junction bases left unmatched: 11. Per germline, CDR1 SGHTA and CDR2 FQGNSA. The CDR3 has 16 amino acids. CDR3 protein: CASIQTASGIYNEQFF. CDR3 coding DNA: TGTGCCAGCATCCAAACCGCTAGCGGGATATACAATGAGCAGTTCTTC.

The CDR3 DNA is TGTGCCAGCAGTTACTCGCGGGGACTAGGCGCCTACGAGCAGTACTTC. Translated: CASSYSRGLGAYEQYF. V is TRBV6-6 and J is TRBJ2-7, with 8 bases identical to TRBD2. The length of the CDR3 is 16 residues. Germline V lookup: CDR1 MNHNY, CDR2 SVGAGI (reference sequence). Trimming at V came to 0 bases and at J to 2 bases, leaving 6 bases not matched to a gene.

The chain couples TRBV6-1 to TRBJ2-5; 11 bases agree with TRBD2. The trim removed 6 bases at V and 1 base at J, leaving 10 bases unmatched. Germline V gene sequence: CDR1 MNHNS, CDR2 SASEGT. CDR3 length equals 17 residues. The CDR3 spells CASRRYTSGSRQETQYF. The CDR3 bases are TGTGCCAGCAGACGATATACTAGCGGGAGCCGCCAAGAGACCCAGTACTTC.

This clonotype turned up a few times. The CDR3 loop reads CASSHGGMGGDQPQHF. Here the CDR3 DNA reads TGTGCCAGCAGCCACGGGGGCATGGGCGGTGATCAGCCCCAGCATTTT. The chain carries TRBV6-2 or TRBV6-3 and TRBJ1-5; maybe TRBD1 (6 bases). The CDR3 covers 16 residues. Germline V CDR1 and CDR2: MNHEY, SVGEGT. Trimming removed 6 bases at V and 5 bases at J, with 20 bases between.

With respect to this clonotype: A read error may explain this, as a much larger clone is one base away. The conserved phenylalanine or tryptophan normally closing the CDR3 is absent here, so this likely arose from a read error. The chain combines TRBV2 with TRBJ2-7; D ambiguous. The CDR3 runs 11 residues. Between the trimmed V and J ends, which lost 6 bases and 3 bases, there was a span of 6 bases. Germline values: CDR1 SNHLY, CDR2 FYNNEI. CDR3 sequence (DNA): TGTGCCAGCAGACGGATCTACGAGCAGTACCTC. Translated: CASRRIYEQYL.